This TCR beta chain came from a study of shared clonotypes between healthy human individuals. Study overall: Each donor's CD8 memory used one plate, CD8 naive two, each CD4 subset three.

Trimming at V came to 4 bases and at J to 2 bases, leaving 1 base not matched to a gene. Germline V gives CDR1 ENHRY, CDR2 SYGVKD. CDR3 length: 15 amino acids. TCRdb keeps only in-frame clones here, not all; method: immunoSEQ multiplex PCR. The repertoire holds a few hundred thousand clones, with 96% as singletons. The chain links TRBV10-3 to TRBJ2-4, with 11 bases that match TRBD2. This clonotype was obtained from a man aged 25-40 years in good health. Sequencing used memory CD8+ T cells sorted from blood. Subset denoted: CD45RO+ cells pooled with CCR7-negative TemRA cells. CDR3 region: CAISGTSGSKNIQYF. The CDR3 coding sequence is TGTGCCATCAGTGGGACTAGCGGGTCCAAAAACATTCAGTACTTC.